The present entry profiles one T cell receptor (beta chain) with its context. This entry belongs to a study of control samples from healthy donors and cancer patients. Sequenced by immunoSEQ multiplex PCR; TCRdb stores in-frame clones only, minus some. The data contain about 98,000 clones, approximately 80% of them singletons. V was cut by 6 bases and J by 3 bases, with 5 bases left in between. The V gene's germline CDR1 is SNHLY and CDR2 FYNNEI. The CDR3 is made up of 11 amino acids. The receptor was isolated from a young woman in good health. The chain has TRBV2 and TRBJ2-5, with D perhaps TRBD1 (5 bases). Sequencing input: blood. CDR3: CASRTEETQYF. CDR3 in DNA: TGTGCCAGCAGGACAGAAGAGACCCAGTACTTC.